A selection of T cell receptor beta chains follows, all from one sample in a study of Ad26.COV2.S vaccination and SARS-CoV-2 variants. Libraries were prepared by immunoSEQ multiplex PCR; TCRdb keeps only in-frame clonotypes and omits some of them. This sample has about 330,000 clones, with about nine tenths found just once. The input for sequencing was peripheral blood, taken in a trial of Ad26.COV2.S vaccine versus placebo. The receptors come from a person between 18 and 60 years old who received the Ad26.COV2.S COVID-19 vaccine or a placebo. Both conserved end residues are part of each CDR3. The D gene is left open where the match is weak. Part of the rows lack a size; the others show once, few, many or a class for expanded clones.

d_call	v_call	clone_size	j_call	cdr3_nt	cdr3_aa
NA	TRBV30	NA	TRBJ1-5	TGTGCCTGGAGCAAGAGAACTACCAATCAGCCCCAGCATTTT	CAWSKRTTNQPQHF
NA	TRBV5-1	NA	TRBJ2-1	TGCGCCAGCAGCTTGGGAGATAGCGGAGGCTACAATGAGCAGTTCTTC	CASSLGDSGGYNEQFF
TRBD2	TRBV7-3	once	TRBJ2-1	TGTGCCAGCAGACCAGCGGGAGGGCCGCGGGAGCAGTTCTTC	CASRPAGGPREQFF
NA	TRBV6-6	NA	TRBJ1-2	TGTGCCAGCAGTTTGGATCGACGACAGGTGTATGGCTACACCTTC	CASSLDRRQVYGYTF
TRBD1	TRBV5-4	NA	TRBJ1-2	TGTGCCAGCAGCGCCCCAGACAGGGAAAGAACCTATGGCTACACCTTC	CASSAPDRERTYGYTF
NA	TRBV4-3	NA	TRBJ1-1	TGCGCCAGCAGCCCGGCCGTAGAGACTGAAGCTTTCTTT	CASSPAVETEAFF
NA	TRBV7-8	NA	TRBJ2-3	TGTGCCAGCACTCTGCCGGGGGCCATCAGCTCCCCAGATACGCAGTATTTT	CASTLPGAISSPDTQYF
NA	TRBV28	NA	TRBJ2-7	TGTGCCAGGGTCCACGAGAAGGGAAGCTACGAGCAGTACTTC	CARVHEKGSYEQYF
NA	TRBV15	NA	TRBJ1-1	TGTGCCACCAGCAGATCGGGACACCTGGGGACTGAAGCTTTCTTT	CATSRSGHLGTEAFF
TRBD1	TRBV7-2	NA	TRBJ1-1	TGTGCCAGCAGCCTGTCGACAGGGATGAACACTGAAGCTTTCTTT	CASSLSTGMNTEAFF
TRBD1	TRBV19	once	TRBJ2-2	TGTGCCAGTACTAAGGGACAGCCGAACACCGGGGAGCTGTTTTTT	CASTKGQPNTGELFF
NA	TRBV5-6	NA	TRBJ2-1	TGTGCCAGCAGAGATTCCGGGAAATTCGACTACAATGAGCAGTTCTTC	CASRDSGKFDYNEQFF
NA	TRBV6-5	NA	TRBJ2-1	TGTGCCAGCCGAAAGGTCTCCTACAATGAGCAGTTCTTC	CASRKVSYNEQFF
NA	TRBV18	NA	TRBJ1-6	TGTGCCAGCTCACCAAGCGGGCGTAGGGGACCATTTACCTATAATTCACCCCTCCACTTT	CASSPSGRRGPFTYNSPLHF
TRBD1	TRBV19	NA	TRBJ1-1	TGTGCCAGTAGTATTCCCTTTTGGGACAGGGGGACCAACACTGAAGCTTTCTTT	CASSIPFWDRGTNTEAFF
NA	TRBV11-2	NA	TRBJ1-1	TGTGCCAGCAGCCCAGGCTTGGGAATTCCTGGTGAAGCTTTCTTT	CASSPGLGIPGEAFF
NA	TRBV4-2	NA	TRBJ2-3	TGTGCCAGCAGCCTCCGCCCCGGGGATACGCAGTATTTT	CASSLRPGDTQYF
NA	TRBV3-1/TRBV3-2	NA	TRBJ2-2	TGTGCCAGCAGCCCCTCCCGGGAGCTGTTTTTT	CASSPSRELFF
NA	TRBV7-2	NA	TRBJ2-4	TGTGCCAGCAGCTACGGGACGGCTACATCCAAAAACATTCAGTACTTC	CASSYGTATSKNIQYF
NA	TRBV7-2	NA	TRBJ1-1	TGTGCCAGCAGCTTAGGGGTGACAGTGAGTGAAGCTTTCTTT	CASSLGVTVSEAFF
NA	TRBV28	NA	TRBJ1-2	TGTGCCAGCAGCCTCAGATTTACCGGGACACCAAACTATGGCTACACCTTC	CASSLRFTGTPNYGYTF
NA	TRBV7-6	once	TRBJ1-4	TGTGCCAGCAGCCCACAGGACAGCCGAAGTGAAAAACTGTTTTTT	CASSPQDSRSEKLFF
TRBD1	TRBV11-3	few	TRBJ2-2	TGTGCCAGCAGCCGGGGACAGAGAAACACCGGGGAGCTGTTTTTT	CASSRGQRNTGELFF
NA	TRBV5-5	NA	TRBJ2-1	TGTGCCAGCAGCTTGGGCGGGGGCCGTCCGGTCCTAAACAATGAGCAGTTCTTC	CASSLGGGRPVLNNEQFF
NA	TRBV11-2	NA	TRBJ1-1	TGTGCCAGCAGCTTAGAGGGGGGGAACACTGAAGCTTTCTTT	CASSLEGGNTEAFF
NA	TRBV19	once	TRBJ1-2	TGTGCCAGTATGGACGGGGGTAGAGGCTATGGCTACACCTTC	CASMDGGRGYGYTF